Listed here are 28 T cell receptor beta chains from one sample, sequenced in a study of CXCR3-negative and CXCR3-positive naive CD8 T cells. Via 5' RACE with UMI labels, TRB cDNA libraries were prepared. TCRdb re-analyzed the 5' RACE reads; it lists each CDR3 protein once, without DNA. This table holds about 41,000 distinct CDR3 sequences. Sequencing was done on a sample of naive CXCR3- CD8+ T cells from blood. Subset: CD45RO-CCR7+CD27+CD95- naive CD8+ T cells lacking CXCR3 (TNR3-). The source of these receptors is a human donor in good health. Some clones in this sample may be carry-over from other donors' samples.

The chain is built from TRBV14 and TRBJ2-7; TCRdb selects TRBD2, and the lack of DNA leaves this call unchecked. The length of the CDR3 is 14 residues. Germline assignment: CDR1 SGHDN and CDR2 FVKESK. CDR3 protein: CASSQDPGRHEQYF.

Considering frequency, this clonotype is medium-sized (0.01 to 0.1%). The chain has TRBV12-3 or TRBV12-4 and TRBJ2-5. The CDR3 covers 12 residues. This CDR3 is CASSASQETQYF.

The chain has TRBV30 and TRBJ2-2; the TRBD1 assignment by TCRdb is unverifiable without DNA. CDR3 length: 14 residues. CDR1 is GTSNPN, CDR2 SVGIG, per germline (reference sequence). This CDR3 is CACTPDRAPGELFF.

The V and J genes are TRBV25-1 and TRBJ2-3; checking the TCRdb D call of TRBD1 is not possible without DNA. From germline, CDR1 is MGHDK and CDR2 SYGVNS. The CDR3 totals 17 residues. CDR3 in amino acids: CASSAPWVSQGADTQYF. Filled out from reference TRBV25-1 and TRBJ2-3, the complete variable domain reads EADIYQTPRYLVIGTGKKITLECSQTMGHDKMYWYQQDPGMELHLIHYSYGVNSTEKGDLSSESTVSRIRTEHFPLTLESARPSHTSQYLCASSAPWVSQGADTQYFGPGTRLTVL.

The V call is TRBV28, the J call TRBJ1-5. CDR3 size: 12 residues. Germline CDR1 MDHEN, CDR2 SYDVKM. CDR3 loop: CASSFYNQPQHF.

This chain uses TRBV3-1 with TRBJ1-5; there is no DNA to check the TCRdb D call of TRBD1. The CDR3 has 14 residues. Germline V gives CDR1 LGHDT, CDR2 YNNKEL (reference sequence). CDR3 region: CASSEGGGNQPQHF.

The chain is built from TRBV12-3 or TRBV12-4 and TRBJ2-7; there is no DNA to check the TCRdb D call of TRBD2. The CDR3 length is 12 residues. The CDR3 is CASGPDGSEQYF.

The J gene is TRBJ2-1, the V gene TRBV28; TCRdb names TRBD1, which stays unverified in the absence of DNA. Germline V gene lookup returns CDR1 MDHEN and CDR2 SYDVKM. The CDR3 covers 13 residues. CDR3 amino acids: CASSTFRGNEQFF. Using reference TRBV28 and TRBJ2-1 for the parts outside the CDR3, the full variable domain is DVKVTQSSRYLVKRTGEKVFLECVQDMDHENMFWYRQDPGLGLRLIYFSYDVKMKEKGDIPEGYSVSREKKERFSLILESASTNQTSMYLCASSTFRGNEQFFGPGTRLTVL.

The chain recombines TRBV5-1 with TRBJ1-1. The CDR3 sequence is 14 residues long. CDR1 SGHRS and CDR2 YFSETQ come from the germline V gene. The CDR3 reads CASSLDAANTEAFF.

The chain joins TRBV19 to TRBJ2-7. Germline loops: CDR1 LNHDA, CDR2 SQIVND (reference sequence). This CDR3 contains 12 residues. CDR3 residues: CASSGRYYEQYF.

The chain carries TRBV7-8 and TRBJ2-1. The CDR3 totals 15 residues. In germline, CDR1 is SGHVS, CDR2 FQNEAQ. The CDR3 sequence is CASSLVYYTYNEQFF.

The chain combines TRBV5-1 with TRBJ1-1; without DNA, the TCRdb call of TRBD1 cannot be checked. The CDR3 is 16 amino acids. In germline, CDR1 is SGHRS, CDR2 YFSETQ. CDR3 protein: CASRSFDREGGTEAFF.

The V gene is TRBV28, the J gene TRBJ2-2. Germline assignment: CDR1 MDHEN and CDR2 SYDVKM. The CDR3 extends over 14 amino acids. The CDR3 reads CASSSMPASGELFF.

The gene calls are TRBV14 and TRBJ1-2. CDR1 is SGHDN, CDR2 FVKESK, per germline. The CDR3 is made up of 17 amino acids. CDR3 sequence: CASSRGPWPGQNYGYTF.

The CDR3 sequence is CASSPGTGTGETQYF. This rearrangement joins TRBV7-2 to TRBJ2-5; TCRdb calls TRBD1, which cannot be checked without DNA. This CDR3 has 15 amino acids. Germline assignment: CDR1 SGHTA and CDR2 FQGNSA. Supplemented by reference TRBV7-2 and TRBJ2-5, the full variable domain reads GAGVSQSPSNKVTEKGKDVELRCDPISGHTALYWYRQSLGQGLEFLIYFQGNSAPDKSGLPSDRFSAERTGGSVSTLTIQRTQQEDSAVYLCASSPGTGTGETQYFGPGTRLLVL.

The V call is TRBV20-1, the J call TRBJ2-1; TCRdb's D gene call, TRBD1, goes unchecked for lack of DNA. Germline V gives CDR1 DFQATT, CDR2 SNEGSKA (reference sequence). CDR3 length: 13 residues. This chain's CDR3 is CSARGQADNEQFF.

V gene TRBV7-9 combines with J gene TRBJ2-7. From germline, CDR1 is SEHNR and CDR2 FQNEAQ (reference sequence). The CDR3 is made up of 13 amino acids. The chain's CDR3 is CASSPIGPYEQYF.

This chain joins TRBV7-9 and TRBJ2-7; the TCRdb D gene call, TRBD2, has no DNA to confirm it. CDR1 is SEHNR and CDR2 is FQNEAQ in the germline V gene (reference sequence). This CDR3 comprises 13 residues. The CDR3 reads CASTPEGRHEQYF.

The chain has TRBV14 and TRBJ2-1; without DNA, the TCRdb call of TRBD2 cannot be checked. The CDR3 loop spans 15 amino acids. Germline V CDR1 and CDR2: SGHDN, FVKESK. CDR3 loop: CASSQRGGAYNEQFF.

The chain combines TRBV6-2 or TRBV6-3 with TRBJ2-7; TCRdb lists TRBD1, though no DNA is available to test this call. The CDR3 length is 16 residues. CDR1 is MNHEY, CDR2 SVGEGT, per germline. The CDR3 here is CASSSTNIGQLYEQYF.

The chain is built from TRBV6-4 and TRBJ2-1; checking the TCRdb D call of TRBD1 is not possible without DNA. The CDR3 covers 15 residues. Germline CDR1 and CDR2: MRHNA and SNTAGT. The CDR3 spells CASSELGQGINEQFF.

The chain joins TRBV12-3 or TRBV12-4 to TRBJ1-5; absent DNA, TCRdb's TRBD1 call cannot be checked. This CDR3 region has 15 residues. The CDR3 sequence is CASSQTRGRNQPQHF.

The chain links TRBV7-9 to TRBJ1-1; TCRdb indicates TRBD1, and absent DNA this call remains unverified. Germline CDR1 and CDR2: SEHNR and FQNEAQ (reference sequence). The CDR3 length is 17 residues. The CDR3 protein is CASSSSGTGDGDTEAFF.

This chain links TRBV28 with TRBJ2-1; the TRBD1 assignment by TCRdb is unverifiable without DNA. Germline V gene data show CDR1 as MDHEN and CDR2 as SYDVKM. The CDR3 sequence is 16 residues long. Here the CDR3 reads CASTASGTENYNEQFF.

The CDR3 region is CASSQGYTEAFF. The gene calls are TRBV4-2 and TRBJ1-1. There are 12 residues in the CDR3. Germline V gene data show CDR1 as LGHNA and CDR2 as YNFKEQ.

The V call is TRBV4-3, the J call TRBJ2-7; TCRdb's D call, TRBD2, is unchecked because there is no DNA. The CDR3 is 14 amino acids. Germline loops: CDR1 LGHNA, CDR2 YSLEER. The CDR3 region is CASSQDAGGYEQYF.

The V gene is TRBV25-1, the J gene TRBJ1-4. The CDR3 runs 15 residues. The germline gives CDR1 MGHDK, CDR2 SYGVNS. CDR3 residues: CASSDIVDGYEKLFF.

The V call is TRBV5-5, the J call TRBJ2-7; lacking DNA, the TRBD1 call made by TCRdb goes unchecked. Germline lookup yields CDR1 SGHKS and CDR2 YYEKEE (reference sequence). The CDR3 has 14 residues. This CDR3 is CASSLFDRTYEQYF.